The 7 T cell receptor beta chains below all came from one sample that was sequenced in a study of blood T cell repertoires in COVID-19. TCRdb keeps only in-frame clones here, not all; method: immunoSEQ multiplex PCR. The sample records roughly 93,000 clones, about 88% being singletons. The sequenced material came from peripheral blood. Every receptor here comes from a man aged 45-65 years with acute or convalescent COVID-19.

The chain is built from TRBV9 and TRBJ1-6; D perhaps matches TRBD1 (5 bases). Looked up from germline, CDR1 is SGDLS and CDR2 is YYNGEE. V lost 0 bases to trimming and J lost 5 bases, with 12 bases between them. The CDR3 is 16 amino acids. The DNA of the CDR3 is TGTGCCAGCAGCGTAGCTACTGACAGCAATAATTCACCCCTCCACTTT. Its translation is CASSVATDSNNSPLHF. The whole variable domain, remainder taken from reference TRBV9 and TRBJ1-6, is DSGVTQTPKHLITATGQRVTLRCSPRSGDLSVYWYQQSLDQGLQFLIQYYNGEERAKGNILERFSAQQFPDLHSELNLSSLELGDSALYFCASSVATDSNNSPLHFGNGTRLTVT.

The chain has TRBV5-1 and TRBJ2-3; 8 positions match TRBD1. CDR3 length: 15 residues. The germline gives CDR1 SGHRS, CDR2 YFSETQ. The junction had 1 base not matched to a gene; V was cut back by 0 bases and J by 1 base. As DNA, the CDR3 is TGCGCCAGCAGCTTGGGGGGACAGGGCACAGATACGCAGTATTTT. This encodes CASSLGGQGTDTQYF.

V usage is TRBV5-8 and J usage is TRBJ1-5, with D possibly TRBD1 on 6 matching bases. Per the germline V gene, CDR1 is SGHTS and CDR2 is YDEGEE. The V end lost 2 bases, the J end lost 7 bases, and 16 bases lay between the germline ends. The CDR3 is 15 amino acids. CDR3 protein: CASSFTVGAQQPQHF. CDR3 DNA: TGTGCCAGCAGCTTCACGGTGGGGGCCCAGCAGCCCCAGCATTTT.

The J gene is TRBJ2-3, the V gene TRBV13, with TRBD2 matching 8 bases. J gave up 2 bases and V 0 bases, and 1 base lay outside the gene matches. Germline-derived CDR1 and CDR2 are PRHDT and FYEKMQ (reference sequence). The CDR3 extends over 15 amino acids. Written as DNA, the CDR3 is TGTGCCAGCAGCTTAGGGACTAGCGACACAGATACGCAGTATTTT. This sequence encodes CASSLGTSDTDTQYF. The full variable domain, in which reference TRBV13 and TRBJ2-3 provide the parts outside the CDR3, is AAGVIQSPRHLIKEKRETATLKCYPIPRHDTVYWYQQGPGQDPQFLISFYEKMQSDKGSIPDRFSAQQFSDYHSELNMSSLELGDSALYFCASSLGTSDTDTQYFGPGTRLTVL.

This clone has only a few counts. This chain uses TRBV30 with TRBJ2-7; 8 bases align to TRBD1. The germline V gene encodes CDR1 GTSNPN and CDR2 SVGIG (reference sequence). With 3 bases clipped from V and 1 base from J, the junction kept 8 bases outside the gene matches. The CDR3 sequence is 15 residues long. CDR3 DNA sequence: TGTGCCTGGAGCGCGAGGACAGGGTGGTCCTACGAGCAGTACTTC. Protein sequence: CAWSARTGWSYEQYF.

This clone was found once. The chain recombines TRBV3-1 (or the pseudogene TRBV3-2) with TRBJ1-1; 7 positions agree with TRBD1. Trimming removed 4 bases from V and 1 base from J; junction bases left unmatched: 6. Germline-derived CDR1 and CDR2 are LGHDT and YNNKEL (reference sequence). This CDR3 has 15 amino acids. Written as DNA, the CDR3 is TGTGCCAGCAGCCGACGGACAGGCAGGAACACTGAAGCTTTCTTT. Its translation is CASSRRTGRNTEAFF.

The chain links TRBV30 to TRBJ1-2; the match to TRBD1 covers 7 bases. With V trimmed by 0 bases and J by 5 bases, 9 bases remained unmatched. This CDR3 is 15 amino acids long. Germline V gene lookup returns CDR1 GTSNPN and CDR2 SVGIG (reference sequence). The CDR3 DNA reads as TGTGCCTGGAGTGTGGGGACAGAGAGTTTTTATGGCTACACCTTC. It specifies CAWSVGTESFYGYTF.